Presented here are 30 T cell receptor beta chains from one specimen sequenced in a study of blood T cell repertoires in COVID-19. Repertoires were generated with immunoSEQ multiplex PCR, while TCRdb's copy carries only in-frame clones and drops some. This sample yields 100,000 to 120,000 clones, of which roughly 81% are seen a single time; approximately 3.6% belongs to the top ten. Sequenced sample: peripheral blood. These receptors came from a man aged 35-49 years with acute or convalescent COVID-19.

The chain combines TRBV5-1 with TRBJ1-2, with TRBD1 matching 7 bases. Trimming cost V 5 bases and J 2 bases; bases outside gene matches: 12. From germline, CDR1 is SGHRS and CDR2 YFSETQ. The CDR3 has 16 residues. CDR3 amino acids: CASSWTGRNVNYGYTF. Written as DNA, the CDR3 is TGCGCCAGCAGTTGGACAGGCAGAAACGTCAACTATGGCTACACCTTC.

The V call is TRBV11-2, the J call TRBJ1-5; D possibly corresponds to TRBD1 (5 bases). Germline V lookup: CDR1 SGHAT, CDR2 FQNNGV. The CDR3 sequence is 14 residues long. With 1 base removed from V and 5 bases from J, the gap between germline ends came to 9 bases. DNA of the CDR3: TGTGCCAGCAGCTTAGTCGGGGGAGATCAGCCCCAGCATTTT. It encodes CASSLVGGDQPQHF.

This chain connects TRBV4-2 to TRBJ2-1; the match to TRBD2 covers 14 bases. CDR3 length: 16 residues. Per the germline V gene, CDR1 is LGHNA and CDR2 is YNFKEQ. Losses at the gene ends were 1 base for V and 7 bases for J; bases not matched to a gene: 3. The CDR3 protein is CASSQGTSGGNNEQFF. Here the CDR3 DNA reads TGTGCCAGCAGCCAAGGGACTAGCGGGGGGAATAATGAGCAGTTCTTC.

This clone was seen a few times. The chain joins TRBV11-2 to TRBJ2-7; 10 bases are a match to TRBD2. Per the germline V gene, CDR1 is SGHAT and CDR2 is FQNNGV. The CDR3 spans 14 residues. Losses at the gene ends were 5 bases for V and 6 bases for J; bases not matched to a gene: 7. The CDR3 here is CASSASGGAGEQYF. The CDR3, as DNA: TGTGCCAGCAGCGCCAGCGGGGGGGCGGGCGAGCAGTACTTC.

The CDR3 loop reads CASSQDPVGNTGELFF. The DNA of the CDR3 is TGTGCCAGCAGCCAAGATCCGGTCGGGAACACCGGGGAGCTGTTTTTT. The genes are TRBV4-2 and TRBJ2-2, with D unclear. Germline lookup yields CDR1 LGHNA and CDR2 YNFKEQ. The CDR3 contains 16 residues. The ends were cut back, 0 bases at V and 1 base at J, with 9 bases in the middle.

The rearrangement joins TRBV12-3 or TRBV12-4 to TRBJ1-5; no definite D call. Trimming cost V 3 bases and J 6 bases, with 6 bases left between them. The CDR3 has 12 amino acids. The CDR3 nucleotides are TGTGCCAGCAGTTTTTGGAGTCAGCCCCAGCATTTT. Encoded protein: CASSFWSQPQHF.

J is TRBJ2-3 and V is TRBV9, with D uncertain. V gave up 0 bases and J gave up 0 bases, with 5 bases separating them. The CDR3 extends over 14 amino acids. Looked up from germline, CDR1 is SGDLS and CDR2 is YYNGEE. The CDR3 bases are TGTGCCAGCAGCGTAGAATCAAGCACAGATACGCAGTATTTT. This codes for CASSVESSTDTQYF.

The chain joins TRBV7-9 to TRBJ2-1; 15 bases align to TRBD2. This CDR3 has 19 amino acids. With V trimmed by 5 bases and J by 7 bases, 15 bases remained unmatched. Germline V gives CDR1 SEHNR, CDR2 FQNEAQ (reference sequence). CDR3 loop: CASSPPGTSGGLGWNEQFF. The CDR3 region has the DNA TGTGCCAGCAGCCCCCCCGGGACTAGCGGGGGGTTAGGTTGGAATGAGCAGTTCTTC.

The table lists this clone with a count of one. Other DNA sequences within the sample encode an identical CDR3. This sequence joins TRBV5-1 and TRBJ2-7; D is unclear. Deletions cut 3 bases from V and 3 bases from J, with 4 bases between. Germline V gene lookup returns CDR1 SGHRS and CDR2 YFSETQ. The CDR3 contains 11 residues. The CDR3 DNA follows: TGCGCCAGCAGCTCCAGCTACGAGCAGTACTTC. The encoded protein is CASSSSYEQYF.

The sample holds a few counts of this clone. The V call is TRBV7-3, the J call TRBJ2-5; 10 bases map to TRBD1. The J segment lost 7 bases and the V segment lost 0 bases, leaving 8 bases of the junction unmatched. Germline loops: CDR1 SGHTA, CDR2 FQGTGA. This CDR3 is built from 16 residues. CDR3 protein: CASSLTGTGVVRTQYF. CDR3 in DNA: TGTGCCAGCAGCTTAACGGGGACAGGGGTAGTAAGGACCCAGTACTTC.

This clone appeared a few times. DNA of the CDR3: TGTGCCACCAGTGAGGTGGACAGGGGGAATAATGAGCAGTTCTTC. Amino acids: CATSEVDRGNNEQFF. This chain uses TRBV24-1 with TRBJ2-1; 10 bases are shared with TRBD1. V was pared by 4 bases and J by 7 bases, with 6 bases of the junction left unmatched. Looked up from germline, CDR1 is KGHDR and CDR2 is SFDVKD. The CDR3 loop spans 15 amino acids.

The J gene is TRBJ2-3, the V gene TRBV19, with TRBD2 matching 11 bases. The CDR3 extends over 16 amino acids. CDR1 LNHDA and CDR2 SQIVND come from the germline V gene (reference sequence). Trimming at V came to 1 base and at J to 2 bases, leaving 2 bases not matched to a gene. This CDR3 reads CASSIGLAGPTDTQYF. Written as DNA, the CDR3 is TGTGCCAGTAGTATAGGACTAGCGGGGCCCACAGATACGCAGTATTTT.

CDR3 nucleotide sequence: TGTGCCAGCAGCTTGGCCCAGAACGGGGAGCTGGTTTCCTACAATGAGCAGTTCTTC. Protein product: CASSLAQNGELVSYNEQFF. V usage is TRBV7-7 and J usage is TRBJ2-1, with D possibly TRBD2 on 5 matching bases. Germline CDR1 and CDR2: SSHAT and FNYEAQ (reference sequence). Deletions cut 3 bases from V and 1 base from J, with 22 bases between. This CDR3 region has 19 residues.

The rearrangement links TRBV19 to TRBJ2-4, with 8 bases matching TRBD1. Germline V CDR1 and CDR2: LNHDA, SQIVND (reference sequence). The trim removed 4 bases at V and 2 bases at J, leaving 7 bases unmatched. The CDR3 contains 16 residues. CDR3 in amino acids: CASSTGQGLTKNIQYF. For the CDR3, the DNA is TGTGCCAGTAGTACCGGACAGGGTTTGACCAAAAACATTCAGTACTTC.

This clone was seen only once. The chain links TRBV9 to TRBJ1-3; 7 positions agree with TRBD1. The J segment lost 2 bases and the V segment lost 4 bases, leaving 9 bases of the junction unmatched. Germline V gives CDR1 SGDLS, CDR2 YYNGEE. The length of the CDR3 is 16 residues. Here the CDR3 reads CASSPRDRVAGNTIYF. The CDR3 nucleotides read TGTGCCAGCAGCCCCAGAGACAGGGTTGCTGGAAACACCATATATTTT.

The genes are TRBV4-3 and TRBJ2-7, with 7 bases matching TRBD1. This CDR3 is 12 amino acids long. Germline values: CDR1 LGHNA, CDR2 YSLEER. Losses at the gene ends were 3 bases for V and 4 bases for J; bases not matched to a gene: 0. The CDR3 DNA is TGCGCCAGCAGCCAGACAGGGTACGAGCAGTACTTC. Its protein product is CASSQTGYEQYF.

J is TRBJ1-4 and V is TRBV19, with a possible D match to TRBD1 (6 bases). Trimming cost V 3 bases and J 4 bases, with 9 bases left between them. CDR1 and CDR2 (germline): LNHDA, SQIVND (reference sequence). This CDR3 has 14 amino acids. This CDR3 reads CASSITGFNEKLFF. CDR3 DNA: TGTGCCAGTAGTATCACAGGGTTTAATGAAAAACTGTTTTTT.

The chain couples TRBV9 to TRBJ2-3; D gene ambiguous. V was cut by 2 bases and J by 0 bases, with 4 bases left in between. In germline, CDR1 is SGDLS, CDR2 YYNGEE. CDR3 length equals 13 residues. CDR3: CASSVKSTDTQYF. Written as DNA, the CDR3 is TGTGCCAGCAGCGTTAAAAGCACAGATACGCAGTATTTT.

The chain is built from TRBV7-8 and TRBJ2-2, with D maybe TRBD2 (6 bases). Trimming took 5 bases from V and 9 from J, leaving 19 bases between them. Germline V gene data show CDR1 as SGHVS and CDR2 as FQNEAQ. The CDR3 extends over 15 amino acids. The CDR3 reads CASSAGGGVLRELFF. CDR3 coding DNA: TGTGCCAGCAGCGCCGGCGGCGGGGTCCTAAGGGAGCTGTTTTTT.

The chain carries TRBV7-2 and TRBJ2-1; tentatively, D is TRBD1 (5 bases). Per germline, CDR1 SGHTA and CDR2 FQGNSA. CDR3 length: 14 amino acids. Trimming cost V 5 bases and J 12 bases, with 20 bases left between them. DNA of the CDR3: TGTGCCAGCAGCACGCAGGGTACCGGGTATGGGCAGTTCTTC. The encoded protein is CASSTQGTGYGQFF.

CDR3 in DNA: TGTGCCAGCAGTTACGGGGGGGCGGGCAATCAGCCCCAGCATTTT. As protein: CASSYGGAGNQPQHF. The chain uses TRBV6-5 and TRBJ1-5, with a tentative D call TRBD1 (6 bases). Trimming cost V 2 bases and J 2 bases, with 10 bases left between them. The CDR3 consists of 15 residues. The germline V gene encodes CDR1 MNHEY and CDR2 SVGAGI.

This clone came up once. CDR3 sequence: CASRWGGSYNEQFF. The CDR3 DNA sequence: TGTGCCAGCAGGTGGGGCGGCTCCTACAATGAGCAGTTCTTC. This chain links TRBV7-2 with TRBJ2-1; possible D gene TRBD1, 5 bases. From germline, CDR1 is SGHTA and CDR2 FQGNSA. The germline V and J ends were trimmed by 6 bases and 0 bases, with 9 bases remaining between them. The length of the CDR3 is 14 residues.

The rearrangement uses TRBV3-1 (or the pseudogene TRBV3-2) and TRBJ2-3, with D perhaps TRBD2 (5 bases). The germline V gene encodes CDR1 LGHDT and CDR2 YNNKEL (reference sequence). The CDR3 covers 15 residues. Trimming cost V 2 bases and J 10 bases, with 19 bases left between them. The CDR3 DNA reads as TGTGCCAGCAGCCAACCTACTGGGGATAGGACTGCGCAGTATTTT. Its translation: CASSQPTGDRTAQYF.

This clone was seen only once. The chain's CDR3 is CASSSTGNTEAFF. CDR3 nucleotide sequence: TGTGCCAGCAGCTCCACGGGGAACACTGAAGCTTTCTTT. This sequence joins TRBV7-3 and TRBJ1-1; D is undetermined. The germline V and J ends were trimmed by 4 bases and 1 base, with 7 bases remaining between them. This CDR3 region has 13 residues. The V gene's germline CDR1 is SGHTA and CDR2 FQGTGA.

V usage is TRBV5-6 and J usage is TRBJ2-1; no clear D. Trimming stripped 0 bases from V and 5 bases from J, with 18 bases between. This CDR3 spans 17 amino acids. Germline-derived CDR1 and CDR2 are SGHDT and YYEEEE. CDR3 in DNA: TGTGCCAGCAGCTTGGGCGCCGGCGGCTCTACCAACAATGAGCAGTTCTTC. Residues: CASSLGAGGSTNNEQFF.

The rearrangement uses TRBV3-1 (or the pseudogene TRBV3-2) and TRBJ2-7; TRBD2 aligns across 8 bases. Germline loops: CDR1 LGHDT, CDR2 YNNKEL (reference sequence). Germline trimming cut 1 base from V and 1 base from J; bases unmatched to any gene: 12. This CDR3 contains 18 residues. This CDR3 reads CASSQGVSGAFRSYEQYF. Here the CDR3 DNA reads TGTGCCAGCAGCCAAGGGGTTAGCGGGGCCTTCCGTTCCTACGAGCAGTACTTC.

The chain joins TRBV5-1 to TRBJ2-5, with TRBD2 matching 8 bases. V lost 2 bases and J lost 3; bases outside the gene matches: 3. The germline V gene encodes CDR1 SGHRS and CDR2 YFSETQ. CDR3 length equals 14 residues. The CDR3 protein is CASSFSGEKETQYF. CDR3 coding DNA: TGCGCCAGCAGCTTTAGCGGGGAGAAAGAGACCCAGTACTTC. Using reference TRBV5-1 and TRBJ2-5 for the parts outside the CDR3, the full variable domain is KAGVTQTPRYLIKTRGQQVTLSCSPISGHRSVSWYQQTPGQGLQFLFEYFSETQRNKGNFPGRFSGRQFSNSRSEMNVSTLELGDSALYLCASSFSGEKETQYFGPGTRLLVL.

The chain is built from TRBV4-3 and TRBJ2-3, with TRBD2 matching 8 bases. The CDR3 spans 14 residues. Germline CDR1 reads LGHNA; CDR2 reads YSLEER. V lost 3 bases and J lost 5; bases outside the gene matches: 4. The CDR3 DNA reads as TGCGCCAGCAGCCAGGGACTAGTTGGAGATACGCAGTATTTT. Translating it yields CASSQGLVGDTQYF.

The chain uses TRBV20-1 and TRBJ1-1; TRBD1 agrees at 9 bases. The CDR3 is 15 amino acids. After removal of 6 bases from V and 5 bases from J, the junction contained 13 bases not matched to a gene. Germline loops: CDR1 DFQATT, CDR2 SNEGSKA (reference sequence). This CDR3 reads CSASTSDRGKTEAFF. CDR3 DNA: TGCAGTGCCAGTACCTCGGACAGGGGCAAAACTGAAGCTTTCTTT.

This chain links TRBV4-1 with TRBJ2-5; 7 bases line up with TRBD1. CDR1 and CDR2 from the germline V gene are MGHRA and YSYEKL. There are 17 residues in the CDR3. The V and J ends lost 3 bases and 1 base, in that order; junction bases with no gene match: 11. The CDR3 coding sequence is TGCGCCAGCAGCCAGACCGACACAGGGGCCATCCAAGAGACCCAGTACTTC. Protein product: CASSQTDTGAIQETQYF.